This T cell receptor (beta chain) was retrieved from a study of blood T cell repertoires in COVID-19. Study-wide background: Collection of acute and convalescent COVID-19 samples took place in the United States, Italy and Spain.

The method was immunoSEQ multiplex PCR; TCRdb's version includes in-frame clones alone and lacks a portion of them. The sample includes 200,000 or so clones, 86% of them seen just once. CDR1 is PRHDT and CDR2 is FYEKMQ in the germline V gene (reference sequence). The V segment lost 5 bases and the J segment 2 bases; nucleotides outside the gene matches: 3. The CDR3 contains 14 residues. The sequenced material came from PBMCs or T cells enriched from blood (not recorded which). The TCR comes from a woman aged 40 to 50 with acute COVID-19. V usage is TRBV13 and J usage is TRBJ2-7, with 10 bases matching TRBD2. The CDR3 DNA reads TGTGCCAGCAGCAATAGCGGGGGGACCTACGAGCAGTACTTC. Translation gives CASSNSGGTYEQYF.